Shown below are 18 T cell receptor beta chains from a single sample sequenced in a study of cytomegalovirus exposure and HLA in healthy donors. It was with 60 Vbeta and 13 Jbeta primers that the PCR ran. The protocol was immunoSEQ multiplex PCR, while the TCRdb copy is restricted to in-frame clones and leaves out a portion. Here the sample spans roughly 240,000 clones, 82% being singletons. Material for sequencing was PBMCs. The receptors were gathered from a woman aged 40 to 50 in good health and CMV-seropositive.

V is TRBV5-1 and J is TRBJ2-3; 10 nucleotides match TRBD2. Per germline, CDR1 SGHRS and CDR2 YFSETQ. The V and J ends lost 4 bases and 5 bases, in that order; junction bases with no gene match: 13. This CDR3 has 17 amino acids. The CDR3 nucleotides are TGCGCCAGCAGCCTCAGGGAGGCTAGCGGGGGCGAAGATACGCAGTATTTT. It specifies CASSLREASGGEDTQYF.

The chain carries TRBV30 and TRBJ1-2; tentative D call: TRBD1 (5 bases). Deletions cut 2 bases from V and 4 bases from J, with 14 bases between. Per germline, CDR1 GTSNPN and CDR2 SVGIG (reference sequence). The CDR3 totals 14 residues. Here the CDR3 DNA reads TGTGCCTGGAGTACGGGACTTTCCAGCTATGGCTACACCTTC. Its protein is CAWSTGLSSYGYTF. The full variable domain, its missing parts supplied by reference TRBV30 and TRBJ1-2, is SQTIHQWPATLVQPVGSPLSLECTVEGTSNPNLYWYRQAAGRGLQLLFYSVGIGQISSEVPQNLSASRPQDRQFILSSKKLLLSDSGFYLCAWSTGLSSYGYTFGSGTRLTVV.

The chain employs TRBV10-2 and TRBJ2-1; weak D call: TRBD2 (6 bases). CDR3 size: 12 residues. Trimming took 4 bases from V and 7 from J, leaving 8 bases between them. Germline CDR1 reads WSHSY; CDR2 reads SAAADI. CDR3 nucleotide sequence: TGCGCCAGCAGTGTGGGGAGGAATGAGCAGTTCTTC. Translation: CASSVGRNEQFF.

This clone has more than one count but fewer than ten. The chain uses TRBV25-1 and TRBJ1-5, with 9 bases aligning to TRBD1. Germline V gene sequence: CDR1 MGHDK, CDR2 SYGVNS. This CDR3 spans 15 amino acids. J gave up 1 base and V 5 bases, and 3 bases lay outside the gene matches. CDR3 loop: CASSHGQGSNQPQHF. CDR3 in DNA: TGTGCCAGCAGTCATGGACAGGGGAGCAATCAGCCCCAGCATTTT.

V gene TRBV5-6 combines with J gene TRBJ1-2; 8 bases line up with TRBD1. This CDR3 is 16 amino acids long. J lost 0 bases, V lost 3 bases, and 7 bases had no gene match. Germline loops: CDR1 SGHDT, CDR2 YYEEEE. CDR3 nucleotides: TGTGCCAGCAGCTCCATCGACAGGGGAACTAACTATGGCTACACCTTC. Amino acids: CASSSIDRGTNYGYTF. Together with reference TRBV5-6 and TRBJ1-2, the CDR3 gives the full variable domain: DAGVTQSPTHLIKTRGQQVTLRCSPKSGHDTVSWYQQALGQGPQFIFQYYEEEERQRGNFPDRFSGHQFPNYSSELNVNALLLGDSALYLCASSSIDRGTNYGYTFGSGTRLTVV.

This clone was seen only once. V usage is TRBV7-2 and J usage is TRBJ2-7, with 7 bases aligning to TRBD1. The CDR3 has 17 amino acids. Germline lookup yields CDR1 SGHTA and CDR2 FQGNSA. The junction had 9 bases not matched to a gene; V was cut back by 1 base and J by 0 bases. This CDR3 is CASSLGYRTGPSYEQYF. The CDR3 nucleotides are TGTGCCAGCAGCTTAGGTTACCGGACAGGTCCCTCCTACGAGCAGTACTTC. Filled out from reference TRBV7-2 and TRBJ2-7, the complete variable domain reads GAGVSQSPSNKVTEKGKDVELRCDPISGHTALYWYRQSLGQGLEFLIYFQGNSAPDKSGLPSDRFSAERTGGSVSTLTIQRTQQEDSAVYLCASSLGYRTGPSYEQYFGPGTRLTVT.

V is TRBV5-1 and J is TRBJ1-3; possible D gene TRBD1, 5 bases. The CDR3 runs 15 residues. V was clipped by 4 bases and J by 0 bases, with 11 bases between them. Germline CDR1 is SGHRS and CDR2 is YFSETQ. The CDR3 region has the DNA TGCGCCAGCAGCAGGGACTCGAGCTCTGGAAACACCATATATTTT. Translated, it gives CASSRDSSSGNTIYF.

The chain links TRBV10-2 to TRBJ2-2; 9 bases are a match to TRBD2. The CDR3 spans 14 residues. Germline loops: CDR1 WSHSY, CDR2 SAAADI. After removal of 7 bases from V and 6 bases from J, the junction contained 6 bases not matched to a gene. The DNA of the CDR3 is TGCGCCAGCACTGTAGCGGGAGAACCCGGGGAGCTGTTTTTT. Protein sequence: CASTVAGEPGELFF.

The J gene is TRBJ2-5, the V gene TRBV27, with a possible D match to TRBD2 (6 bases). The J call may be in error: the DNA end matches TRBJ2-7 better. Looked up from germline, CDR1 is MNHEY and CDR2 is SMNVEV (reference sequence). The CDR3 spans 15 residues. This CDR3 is CASSLKPGTLYEQYF. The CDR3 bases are TGTGCCAGCAGTTTAAAGCCTGGGACTCTCTACGAGCAGTACTTC.

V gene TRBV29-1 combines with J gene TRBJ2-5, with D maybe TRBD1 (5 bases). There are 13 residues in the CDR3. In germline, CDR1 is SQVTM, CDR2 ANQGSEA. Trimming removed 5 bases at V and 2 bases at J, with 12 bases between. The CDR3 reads CSVPLAGQETQYF. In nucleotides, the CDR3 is TGCAGCGTTCCCCTCGCAGGGCAAGAGACCCAGTACTTC. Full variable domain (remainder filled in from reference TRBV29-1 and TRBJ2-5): SAVISQKPSRDICQRGTSLTIQCQVDSQVTMMFWYRQQPGQSLTLIATANQGSEATYESGFVIDKFPISRPNLTFSTLTVSNMSPEDSSIYLCSVPLAGQETQYFGPGTRLLVL.

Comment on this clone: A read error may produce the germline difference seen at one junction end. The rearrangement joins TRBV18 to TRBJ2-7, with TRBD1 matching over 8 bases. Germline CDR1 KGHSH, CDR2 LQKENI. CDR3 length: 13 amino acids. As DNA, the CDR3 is TGTGCCAGCTCACCCAGCTCCGGGACAGGAGGCTTCTTC. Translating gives CASSPSSGTGGFF.

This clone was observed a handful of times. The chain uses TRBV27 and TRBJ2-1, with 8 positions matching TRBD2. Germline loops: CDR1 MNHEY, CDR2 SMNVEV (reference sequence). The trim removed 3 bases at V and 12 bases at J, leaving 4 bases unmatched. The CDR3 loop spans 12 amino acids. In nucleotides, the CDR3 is TGTGCCAGCAGTTTGGCGGGGACTAGGCAGTTCTTC. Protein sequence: CASSLAGTRQFF.

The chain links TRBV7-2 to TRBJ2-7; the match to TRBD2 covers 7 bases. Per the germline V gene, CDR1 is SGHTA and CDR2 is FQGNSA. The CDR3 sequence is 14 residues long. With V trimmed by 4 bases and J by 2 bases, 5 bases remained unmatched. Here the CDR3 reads CASSSERGPYEQYF. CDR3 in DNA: TGTGCCAGCAGCTCCGAGCGGGGTCCCTACGAGCAGTACTTC.

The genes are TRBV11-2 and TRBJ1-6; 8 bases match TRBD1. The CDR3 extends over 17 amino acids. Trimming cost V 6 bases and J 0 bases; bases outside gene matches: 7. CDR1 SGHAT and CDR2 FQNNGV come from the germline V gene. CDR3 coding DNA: TGTGCCAGCAGTCGTTGGACAGGGTACTCCTATAATTCACCCCTCCACTTT. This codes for CASSRWTGYSYNSPLHF.

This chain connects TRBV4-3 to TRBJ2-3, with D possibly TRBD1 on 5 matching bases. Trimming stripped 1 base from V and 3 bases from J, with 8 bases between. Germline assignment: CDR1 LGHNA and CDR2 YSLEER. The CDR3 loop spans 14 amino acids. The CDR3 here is CASSQVRGTDTQYF. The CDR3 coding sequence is TGCGCCAGCAGCCAAGTTAGGGGAACAGATACGCAGTATTTT.

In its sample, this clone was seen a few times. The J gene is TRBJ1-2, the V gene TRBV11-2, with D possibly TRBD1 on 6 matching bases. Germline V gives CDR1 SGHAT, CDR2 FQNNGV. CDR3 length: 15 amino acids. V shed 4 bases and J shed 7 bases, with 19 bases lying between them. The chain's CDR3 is CASSSIRGGSRGYTF. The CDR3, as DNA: TGTGCCAGCAGCTCAATCCGAGGGGGTAGTCGTGGCTACACCTTC.

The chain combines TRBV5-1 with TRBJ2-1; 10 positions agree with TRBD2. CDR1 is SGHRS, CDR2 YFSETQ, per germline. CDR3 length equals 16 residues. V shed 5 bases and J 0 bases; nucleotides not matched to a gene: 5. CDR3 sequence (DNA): TGCGCCAGCAGTGAACTAGCGGGAACCTCCTACAATGAGCAGTTCTTC. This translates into CASSELAGTSYNEQFF.

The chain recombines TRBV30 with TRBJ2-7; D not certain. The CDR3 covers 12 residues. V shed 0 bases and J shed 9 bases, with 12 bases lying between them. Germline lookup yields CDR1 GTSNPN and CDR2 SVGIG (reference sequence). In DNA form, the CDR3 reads TGTGCCTGGAGTGTATCTGAGGTCGGGCAGTACTTC. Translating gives CAWSVSEVGQYF.